This T cell receptor (beta chain) was sequenced in a study of control samples from healthy donors and cancer patients. The CDR3 is 14 residues long. The germline V gene has CDR1 MNHEY and CDR2 SVGAGI. Trimming stripped 3 bases from V and 0 bases from J, with 8 bases between. Sequencing used immunoSEQ multiplex PCR; TCRdb keeps in-frame clones, though not all of them. The sample lists approximately 100,000 clones; more than 85% were seen once. What was sequenced was blood. The receptor comes from a man aged 25 to 40 in good health. The genes are TRBV6-5 and TRBJ2-5; D ambiguous. The CDR3 coding sequence is TGTGCCAGCAGTTATAGCAAGTACCAAGAGACCCAGTACTTC. Its translation is CASSYSKYQETQYF.